A selection of T cell receptor beta chains follows, all from one sample in a study of OX40 agonist ivuxolimab in advanced cancers. Sequenced by immunoSEQ multiplex PCR; TCRdb stores in-frame clones only, minus some. This table has about 70,000 clones, around 86% appearing once. The material was CD4+ or CD8+ T cells sorted from blood, obtained in a trial of the OX40 agonist ivuxolimab. These receptors came from an adult with an advanced solid tumor such as melanoma, head and neck, liver or kidney cancer. The CDR3 runs from the conserved cysteine through the conserved F or W. Each record gives: D gene, V gene, J gene, CDR3 protein, CDR3 DNA. A D gene is named only where the DNA matches it firmly.

.	TRBV11-2	TRBJ2-1	CASSFGEDPYNEQFF	TGTGCCAGCAGCTTCGGGGAGGATCCCTACAATGAGCAGTTCTTC
TRBD1	TRBV9	TRBJ1-4	CASSVGTGVIGEKLFF	TGTGCCAGCAGCGTAGGGACAGGGGTTATAGGTGAAAAACTGTTTTTT
.	TRBV19	TRBJ2-7	CASSSGLLGVYEQYF	TGTGCCAGTAGTTCGGGCCTGTTGGGCGTCTACGAGCAGTACTTC
.	TRBV27	TRBJ2-7	CASSRSMSTVFFVGYEQYF	TGTGCCAGCAGTCGCTCTATGTCGACTGTCTTTTTCGTCGGGTACGAGCAGTACTTC
.	TRBV7-9	TRBJ1-6	CASSLDGRLNSPLHF	TGTGCCAGCAGCTTAGATGGCAGGCTTAATTCACCCCTCCACTTT
TRBD2	TRBV5-4	TRBJ2-5	CASSLAGAQETQYF	TGTGCCAGCAGCTTAGCGGGGGCACAAGAGACCCAGTACTTC
.	TRBV7-9	TRBJ2-3	CASSPGTSTDTQYF	TGTGCCAGCAGCCCGGGGACCAGCACAGATACGCAGTATTTT
TRBD1	TRBV7-3	TRBJ2-1	CASSQRQGAYNEQFF	TGTGCCAGCAGCCAGAGACAGGGGGCCTACAATGAGCAGTTCTTC
TRBD1	TRBV28	TRBJ1-6	CASITGGIGNSPLHF	TGTGCCAGTATAACAGGGGGCATTGGTAATTCACCCCTCCACTTT
TRBD1	TRBV9	TRBJ2-5	CASSGGRGQETQYF	TGTGCCAGCAGCGGTGGCAGGGGGCAAGAGACCCAGTACTTC
TRBD2	TRBV12-5	TRBJ2-1	CASAPTDSGGGNEQFF	TGTGCTAGTGCCCCTACGGACTCGGGAGGGGGCAATGAGCAGTTCTTC
.	TRBV27	TRBJ1-5	CASSLWVVPGRGEQPQHF	TGTGCCAGCAGTTTATGGGTTGTGCCGGGTAGAGGGGAGCAGCCCCAGCATTTT
.	TRBV19	TRBJ2-3	CASSSDPGGPGTDTQYF	TGTGCCAGTAGCTCAGACCCCGGGGGGCCCGGCACAGATACGCAGTATTTT
.	TRBV27	TRBJ2-4	CASNLDRHKNIQYF	TGTGCCAGCAACCTTGATAGACATAAAAACATTCAGTACTTC
TRBD1	TRBV7-2	TRBJ1-5	CASSLWGQCLLRNQPQHF	TGTGCCAGCAGCTTATGGGGACAGTGCCTTCTGCGCAATCAGCCCCAGCATTTT
.	TRBV5-5	TRBJ1-1	CASSFAHLDAEAFF	TGTGCCAGCAGCTTTGCACACCTTGACGCTGAAGCTTTCTTT
TRBD2	TRBV11-1	TRBJ2-3	CASSLPPSGVSTDTQYF	TGTGCCAGCAGCTTACCCCCTAGCGGGGTTAGCACAGATACGCAGTATTTT
.	TRBV5-6	TRBJ1-6	CASSEARSSPLHF	TGTGCCAGCAGCGAGGCCAGAAGTTCACCCCTCCACTTT
.	TRBV7-9	TRBJ2-1	CASSLDGPDSYNEQFF	TGTGCCAGCAGCTTAGACGGACCTGACTCCTACAATGAGCAGTTCTTC
.	TRBV28	TRBJ1-2	CASRPTTADYGYTF	TGTGCCAGCAGGCCGACAACGGCGGACTATGGCTACACCTTC
.	TRBV19	TRBJ2-6	CASSTSSGFGANVLTF	TGTGCCAGTAGTACCTCCTCGGGGTTCGGGGCCAACGTCCTGACTTTC
TRBD1	TRBV11-2	TRBJ2-5	CASSPRRNRQGQETQYF	TGTGCCAGCAGCCCCCGACGGAACCGACAGGGCCAAGAGACCCAGTACTTC
.	TRBV7-9	TRBJ1-5	CASSPREGDQPQHF	TGTGCCAGCAGCCCCAGGGAAGGTGATCAGCCCCAGCATTTT
.	TRBV7-2	TRBJ2-5	CASSLVSAYQETQYF	TGTGCCAGCAGCTTAGTTAGCGCGTACCAAGAGACCCAGTACTTC
.	TRBV5-4	TRBJ1-6	CASRREGTYNSPLHF	TGTGCCAGCAGACGAGAGGGAACCTATAATTCACCCCTCCACTTT
TRBD1	TRBV10-3	TRBJ2-2	CAIKGTGNTGELFF	TGTGCCATCAAAGGGACAGGGAACACCGGGGAGCTGTTTTTT
TRBD2	TRBV7-2	TRBJ2-7	CASSSRAGVLYEQYF	TGTGCCAGCAGCTCACGAGCGGGGGTATTGTACGAGCAGTACTTC
TRBD1	TRBV5-4	TRBJ2-1	CASSSDRVYNEQFF	TGTGCCAGCAGCTCCGACAGGGTTTACAATGAGCAGTTCTTC